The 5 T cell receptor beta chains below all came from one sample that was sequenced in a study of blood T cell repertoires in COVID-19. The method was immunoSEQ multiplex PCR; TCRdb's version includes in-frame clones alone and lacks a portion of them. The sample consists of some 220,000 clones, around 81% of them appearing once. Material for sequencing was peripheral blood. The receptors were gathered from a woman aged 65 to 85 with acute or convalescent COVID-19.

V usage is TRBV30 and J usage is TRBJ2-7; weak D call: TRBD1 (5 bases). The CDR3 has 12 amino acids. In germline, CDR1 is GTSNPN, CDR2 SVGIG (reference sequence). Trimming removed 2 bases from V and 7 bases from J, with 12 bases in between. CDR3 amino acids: CAWSRGSGEQYF. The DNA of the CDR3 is TGTGCCTGGAGTAGGGGAAGTGGAGAGCAGTACTTC. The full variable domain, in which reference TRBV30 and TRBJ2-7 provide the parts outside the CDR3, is SQTIHQWPATLVQPVGSPLSLECTVEGTSNPNLYWYRQAAGRGLQLLFYSVGIGQISSEVPQNLSASRPQDRQFILSSKKLLLSDSGFYLCAWSRGSGEQYFGPGTRLTVT.

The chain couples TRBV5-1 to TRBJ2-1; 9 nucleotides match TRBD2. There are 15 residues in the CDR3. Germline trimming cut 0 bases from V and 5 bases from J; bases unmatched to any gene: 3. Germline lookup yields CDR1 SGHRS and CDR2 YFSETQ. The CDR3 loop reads CASSLGGLANNEQFF. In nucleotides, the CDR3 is TGCGCCAGCAGCTTGGGAGGACTAGCGAACAATGAGCAGTTCTTC.

This chain's CDR3 is CASRQYGYTF. CDR3 nucleotides: TGTGCCAGCAGACAGTACGGCTACACCTTC. This chain joins TRBV6-5 and TRBJ1-2; D is unresolved. V lost 6 bases to trimming and J lost 8 bases, with 7 bases between them. The CDR3 contains 10 residues. From germline, CDR1 is MNHEY and CDR2 SVGAGI.

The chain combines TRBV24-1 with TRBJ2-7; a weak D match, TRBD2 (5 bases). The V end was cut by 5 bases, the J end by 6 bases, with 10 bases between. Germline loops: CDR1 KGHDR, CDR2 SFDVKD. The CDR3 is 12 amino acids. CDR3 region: CATSAEDREQYF. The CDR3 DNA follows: TGTGCCACCAGTGCGGAGGATCGCGAGCAGTACTTC.

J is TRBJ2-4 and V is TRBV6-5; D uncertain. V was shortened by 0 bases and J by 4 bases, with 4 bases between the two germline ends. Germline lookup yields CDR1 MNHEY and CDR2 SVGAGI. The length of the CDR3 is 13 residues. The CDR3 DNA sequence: TGTGCCAGCAGTTACTCGCGGAAAAACATTCAGTACTTC. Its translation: CASSYSRKNIQYF.